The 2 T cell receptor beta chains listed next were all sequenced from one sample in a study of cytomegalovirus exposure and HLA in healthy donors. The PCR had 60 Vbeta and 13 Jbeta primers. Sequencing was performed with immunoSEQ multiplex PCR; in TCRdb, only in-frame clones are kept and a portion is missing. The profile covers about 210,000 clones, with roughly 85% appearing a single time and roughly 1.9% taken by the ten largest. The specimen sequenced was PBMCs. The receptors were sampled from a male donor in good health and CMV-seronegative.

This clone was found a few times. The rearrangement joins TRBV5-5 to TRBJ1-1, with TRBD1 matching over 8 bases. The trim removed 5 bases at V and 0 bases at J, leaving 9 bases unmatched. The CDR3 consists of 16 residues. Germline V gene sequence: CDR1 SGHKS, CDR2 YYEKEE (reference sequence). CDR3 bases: TGTGCCAGCAGACCCTTGACAGGGGACATGAACACTGAAGCTTTCTTT. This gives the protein CASRPLTGDMNTEAFF.

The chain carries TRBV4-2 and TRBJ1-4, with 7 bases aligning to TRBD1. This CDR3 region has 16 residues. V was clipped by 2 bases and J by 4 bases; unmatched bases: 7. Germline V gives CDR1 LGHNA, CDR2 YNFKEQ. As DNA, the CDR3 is TGTGCCAGCAGCCAAATAACAGGGGACAGTAATGAAAAACTGTTTTTT. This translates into CASSQITGDSNEKLFF.